These T cell receptor beta chains were read from a single sample in a study of T cell repertoires in aging, cancer and after chemotherapy. TCRdb itself ran the multiplex PCR reads through MiXCR, one entry per CDR3 protein. The sample contains 3,600 or so distinct CDR3 sequences, about 31% of which appear only once. The sequencing sample was made of blood. All receptors derive from a human donor with a solid tumor. Each CDR3 is given with its conserved first and last residue. D genes are given only for firm matches. Size values are once, few and many counts, or a class for expanded clones, and some rows have none.

v_call	j_call	clone_size	d_call	cdr3_nt	cdr3_aa
TRBV6-5	TRBJ1-2	-	-	TGTGCCAGCAGTTACCCGAGCCAGGGCAGGGAGCTCCTCTACACCTTC	CASSYPSQGRELLYTF
TRBV29-1	TRBJ2-3	large	TRBD2	TGCAGCGGGCTGACTAGCGGGAAGACAGATACGCAGTATTTT	CSGLTSGKTDTQYF
TRBV18	TRBJ2-5	-	-	TGTGCCAGCTCACCCCCGGGACCCGGCTACCAAGAGACCCAGTACTTC	CASSPPGPGYQETQYF
TRBV4-1	TRBJ1-6	-	-	TGCGCCAGCAGCCCGAGGGGCAGGGACAATTCACCCCTCCACTTT	CASSPRGRDNSPLHF
TRBV18	TRBJ2-2	few	-	TGTGCCAGCTCACTACCCAGCATGGGGTCGGCCGGGGAGCTGTTTTTT	CASSLPSMGSAGELFF
TRBV13	TRBJ2-7	-	-	TGCGCCAGCAGCCACGGGGGGGGCAGGGGGCGAGCTTACGAGCAGTACTTC	CASSHGGGRGRAYEQYF
TRBV5-4	TRBJ2-5	-	-	TGTGCCAGCAGCTTGTATGTGCGGGAGACCCAGTACTTC	CASSLYVRETQYF
TRBV12-3/TRBV12-4	TRBJ2-3	medium-sized	-	TGTGCCAGCAAGACGGGTAGCACAGATACGCAGTATTTT	CASKTGSTDTQYF
TRBV27	TRBJ2-1	-	-	TGTGCCAGCAGACCGGAGCAGGTGGGTCGGAATGAGCAGTTCTTC	CASRPEQVGRNEQFF
TRBV15	TRBJ2-7	few	-	TGTGCCACCAGCAGAGACGCCTCGGGGAGGTCATACGAGCAGTACTTC	CATSRDASGRSYEQYF
TRBV29-1	TRBJ2-7	medium-sized	TRBD1	TGCAGCGGGGGACAGACTAACTACGAGCAGTACTTC	CSGGQTNYEQYF
TRBV24-1	TRBJ2-3	-	-	TGTGCCACCAGTGCCGAACGACCGGCGGGAATCACAGATACGCAGTATTTT	CATSAERPAGITDTQYF
TRBV5-1	TRBJ2-5	few	TRBD2	TGCGCCAGCAGCTGGGCGAGAAGCGGGGTCGAAGAGACCCAGTACTTC	CASSWARSGVEETQYF
TRBV29-1	TRBJ2-7	medium-sized	-	TGCAGCGTTGAGACCGGCTACGAGCAGTACTTC	CSVETGYEQYF
TRBV6-5	TRBJ2-1	-	-	TGCGCCAGCGGGTGGGGGACTTTTGAGCAGTTCTTC	CASGWGTFEQFF
TRBV2	TRBJ2-5	-	-	TGTGCCAGCAGTGAAGCGCTGTGGGAGACCCAACAAGAGACCCAGTACTTC	CASSEALWETQQETQYF
TRBV29-1	TRBJ1-5	medium-sized	TRBD1	TGCAGCGTTGATTCAGGGGGCGCAGGGCAGCCCCAGCATTTT	CSVDSGGAGQPQHF
TRBV5-4	TRBJ2-4	-	TRBD2	TGTGCCAGCAGCTTTGGCGGGAGAGGAAACAATCAGTACTTC	CASSFGGRGNNQYF
TRBV6-1	TRBJ2-7	-	-	TGTGCCAGCAGTGAGGCGGGTGGGGGTTTTTACGAGCAGTACTTC	CASSEAGGGFYEQYF
TRBV6-6	TRBJ1-1	few	-	TGTGCCAGCAGCTACATAGGGGGGGGCACTGAAGCTTTCTTT	CASSYIGGGTEAFF
TRBV18	TRBJ2-2	-	TRBD1	TGTGCCAGCTTTCGAACCGGGACAGCGGAGAACACCGGGGAGCTGTTTTTT	CASFRTGTAENTGELFF
TRBV24-1	TRBJ2-5	-	-	TGTGCCACCAGTGAGCTCGGGGCTGGAGAGACCCAGTACTTC	CATSELGAGETQYF
TRBV6-5	TRBJ2-1	-	TRBD2	TGTGCCAGCAGATATGGGGAGGGGAGCAATGAGCAGTTCTTC	CASRYGEGSNEQFF
TRBV18	TRBJ2-1	-	-	TGTGCCAGCTCACCAAGCCTCAATGAGCAGTTCTTC	CASSPSLNEQFF
TRBV7-2	TRBJ2-1	-	TRBD2	TGTGCCAGCAGCTTCTTAGCGGGAGACTACAATGAGCAGTTCTTC	CASSFLAGDYNEQFF
TRBV6-1	TRBJ2-5	few	-	TGTGCCAGCAGTTTCCAGGAGACCCAGTACTTC	CASSFQETQYF
TRBV19	TRBJ1-2	-	TRBD1	TGTGCCAGTAGTCAACAGGGGGTCTATGGCTACACCTTC	CASSQQGVYGYTF
TRBV10-1	TRBJ2-1	-	TRBD1	TGCGCCAGCAGTGAGTCCTTGACAGGGTCAGGAGAGCAGTTCTTC	CASSESLTGSGEQFF
TRBV29-1	TRBJ1-5	medium-sized	-	TGCAGCGTTGGCGACAGCTATAGCAATCAGCCCCAGCATTTT	CSVGDSYSNQPQHF
TRBV27	TRBJ2-1	-	TRBD2	TGTGCCAGCAGTCCGTCACTAGCGGGAGCCCTCAATGAGCAGTTCTTC	CASSPSLAGALNEQFF
TRBV10-3	TRBJ2-2	few	-	TGTGCCATCAGCGCCTCGCGAGGGATTAGCGACACCGGGGAGCTGTTTTTT	CAISASRGISDTGELFF
TRBV12-3/TRBV12-4	TRBJ2-1	-	TRBD2	TGTGCCAGCAGTCCAGCGGGAGGTCCGCCTCATGGGTATGAGCAGTTCTTC	CASSPAGGPPHGYEQFF
TRBV6-5	TRBJ2-4	-	-	TGTGCCAGCAGACCTTCGGGGGCTGCAAACATTCAGTACTTC	CASRPSGAANIQYF
TRBV5-6	TRBJ1-3	few	-	TGTGCCAGCAGCCAGGGTGGTAACTCTGGAAACACCATATATTTT	CASSQGGNSGNTIYF
TRBV5-4	TRBJ2-1	few	-	TGTGCCAGCAGCTTGAGCCCCCCCAATGAGCAGTTCTTC	CASSLSPPNEQFF
TRBV29-1	TRBJ1-2	-	-	TGCAGCGGGGGGCGGGGGGAAGGCTACACCTTC	CSGGRGEGYTF
TRBV5-1	TRBJ2-2	once	TRBD1	TGCGCCAGCAGCAAGGGACAGGATGGGACCGGGGAGCTGTTTTTT	CASSKGQDGTGELFF
TRBV6-1	TRBJ2-7	-	TRBD1	TGTGCCACCGGGACAGGGGGCGGCGAGCAGTACTTC	CATGTGGGEQYF
TRBV20-1	TRBJ2-3	-	TRBD2	TGCAGTGCTAGAGATCTCCTGGATAGAGCGGGGGCCACAGATACGCAGTATTTT	CSARDLLDRAGATDTQYF
TRBV30	TRBJ1-2	once	TRBD1	TGTGCCTGGAGCGCGAACAGGGGCTATGGCTACACCTTC	CAWSANRGYGYTF
TRBV6-1	TRBJ2-1	-	TRBD1	TGTGCCAGCACCCCCCAGGGACAGGGTTATGGGAATGAGCAGTTCTTC	CASTPQGQGYGNEQFF
TRBV27	TRBJ2-1	-	TRBD2	TGTGCCAGCAGTTTAGGGACTAGCGGCTACAATGAGCAGTTCTTC	CASSLGTSGYNEQFF
TRBV20-1	TRBJ1-6	-	-	TGCAGTGCCCCGACAGCATCGGGTTCACCCCTCCACTTT	CSAPTASGSPLHF
TRBV30	TRBJ1-3	-	-	TGTGCCTGGATTCCCTCTGGAAACACCATATATTTT	CAWIPSGNTIYF
TRBV19	TRBJ2-7	few	TRBD2	TGTGCCAGTAGTACCTTCCCCCGGGAGACTAGCGGGAACTCCTACGAGCAGTACTTC	CASSTFPRETSGNSYEQYF
TRBV19	TRBJ2-6	few	-	TGTGCCAGTAGTATCGAATGTAGGGGCAGGGGTAAATCTGGGGCCAACGTCCTGACTTTC	CASSIECRGRGKSGANVLTF
TRBV18	TRBJ2-1	-	-	TGTGCCAGCTCCTTCGGGTTGGACAGCCTTTCCTACAATGAGCAGTTCTTC	CASSFGLDSLSYNEQFF
TRBV19	TRBJ1-5	-	-	TGTGCCAGTAAGTGGCAGGGCAGGAGCAATCAGCCCCAGCATTTT	CASKWQGRSNQPQHF
TRBV19	TRBJ1-4	large	TRBD1	TGTGCCAGTAGAGCCCAGGGGGCGAGTGAAAAACTGTTTTTT	CASRAQGASEKLFF
TRBV27	TRBJ1-1	few	TRBD1	TGTGCCAGCAGCCTAGACAGGGGAGGCACTGAAGCTTTCTTT	CASSLDRGGTEAFF
TRBV30	TRBJ1-2	-	-	TGTGCCTGGAGCGTATCCGGGACACCGGATTATGGCTACACCTTC	CAWSVSGTPDYGYTF
TRBV28	TRBJ2-2	-	-	TGTGCCAGCAGTTTATTGCCAGGGGGGGCCGGGGAGCTGTTTTTT	CASSLLPGGAGELFF
TRBV13	TRBJ1-1	-	-	TGTGCCAGCAGCTCCCTAAGGGGACTTGAAGCTTTCTTT	CASSSLRGLEAFF
TRBV5-1	TRBJ1-2	-	-	TGCGCCAGCAGCTTAGTGGGGGAGTATGGCTACACCTTC	CASSLVGEYGYTF
TRBV27	TRBJ2-3	-	TRBD1	TGTGCCAGCACCAAGAACAGGGGCCCCACAGATACGCAGTATTTT	CASTKNRGPTDTQYF
TRBV6-5	TRBJ1-2	-	-	TGTGCCAGCAGTTACTCGCTCGGAGGGGGAGTCAATGGCTACACCTTC	CASSYSLGGGVNGYTF
TRBV18	TRBJ2-7	few	-	TGTGCCAGCTCACCACCGGGGCAGGGACGCGACGAGCAGTACTTC	CASSPPGQGRDEQYF
TRBV24-1	TRBJ2-1	-	-	TGTGCCACCAGTGATTCCGGGACTCCCTCCTACAATGAGCAGTTCTTC	CATSDSGTPSYNEQFF
TRBV15	TRBJ1-2	-	-	TGTGCCACCAGCAGAGATCAAGGGGCGGGCTACACCTTC	CATSRDQGAGYTF